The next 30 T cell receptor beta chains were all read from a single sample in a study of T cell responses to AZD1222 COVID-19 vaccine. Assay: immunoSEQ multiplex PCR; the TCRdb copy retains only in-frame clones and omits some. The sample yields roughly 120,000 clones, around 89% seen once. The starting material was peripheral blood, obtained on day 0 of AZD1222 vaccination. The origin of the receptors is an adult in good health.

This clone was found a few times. The CDR3 coding sequence is TGTGCCAGCAGGCCCGGGACAGGGGTAATATATGGCTACACCTTC. Translating gives CASRPGTGVIYGYTF. The J gene is TRBJ1-2, the V gene TRBV6-5; 10 bases match TRBD1. Trimming at V came to 6 bases and at J to 5 bases, leaving 9 bases not matched to a gene. The CDR3 is 15 amino acids. Per germline, CDR1 MNHEY and CDR2 SVGAGI.

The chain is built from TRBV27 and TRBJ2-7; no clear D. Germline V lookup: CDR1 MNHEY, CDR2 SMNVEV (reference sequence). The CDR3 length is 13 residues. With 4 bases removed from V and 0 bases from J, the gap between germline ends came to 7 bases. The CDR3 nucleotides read TGTGCCAGCAGTTGGTCCTACTCCTACGAGCAGTACTTC. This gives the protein CASSWSYSYEQYF.

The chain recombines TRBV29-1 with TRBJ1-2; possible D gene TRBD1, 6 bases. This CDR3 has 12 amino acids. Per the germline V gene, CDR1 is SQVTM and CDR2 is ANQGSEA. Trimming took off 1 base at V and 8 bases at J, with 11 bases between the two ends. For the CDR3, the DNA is TGCAGCGTTGAAGCCAGGGGTGGCGGCTACACCTTC. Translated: CSVEARGGGYTF.

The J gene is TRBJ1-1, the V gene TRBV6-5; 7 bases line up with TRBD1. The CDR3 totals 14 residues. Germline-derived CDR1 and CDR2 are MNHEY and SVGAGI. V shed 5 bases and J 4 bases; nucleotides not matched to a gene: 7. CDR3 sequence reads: CASSNRGSGTEAFF. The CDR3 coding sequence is TGTGCCAGCAGTAACAGGGGAAGCGGCACTGAAGCTTTCTTT.

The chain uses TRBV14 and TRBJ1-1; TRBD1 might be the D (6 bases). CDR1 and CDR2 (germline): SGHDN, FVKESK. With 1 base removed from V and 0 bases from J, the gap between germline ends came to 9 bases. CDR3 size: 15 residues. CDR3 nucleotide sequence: TGTGCCAGCAGCCAAGCAAGGACAGTGAACACTGAAGCTTTCTTT. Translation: CASSQARTVNTEAFF.

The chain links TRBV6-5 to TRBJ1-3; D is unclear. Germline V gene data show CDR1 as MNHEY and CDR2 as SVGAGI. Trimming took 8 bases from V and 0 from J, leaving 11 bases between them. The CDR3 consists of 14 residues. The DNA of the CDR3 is TGTGCCAGCGAACTTACAGTCTCTGGAAACACCATATATTTT. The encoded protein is CASELTVSGNTIYF.

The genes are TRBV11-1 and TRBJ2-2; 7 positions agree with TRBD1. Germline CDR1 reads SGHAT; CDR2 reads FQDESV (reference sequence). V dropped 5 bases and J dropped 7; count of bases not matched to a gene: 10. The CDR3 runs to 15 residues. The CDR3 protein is CASSPRGRGIGELFF. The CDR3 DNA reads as TGTGCCAGCAGCCCAAGGGGCAGGGGGATCGGGGAGCTGTTTTTT. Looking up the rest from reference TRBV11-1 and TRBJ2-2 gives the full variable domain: EAEVAQSPRYKITEKSQAVAFWCDPISGHATLYWYRQILGQGPELLVQFQDESVVDDSQLPKDRFSAERLKGVDSTLKIQPAELGDSAMYLCASSPRGRGIGELFFGEGSRLTVL.

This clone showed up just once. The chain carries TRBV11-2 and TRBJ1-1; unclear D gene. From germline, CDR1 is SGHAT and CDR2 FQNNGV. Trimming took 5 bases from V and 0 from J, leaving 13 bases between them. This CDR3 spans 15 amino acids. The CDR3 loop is CASSSPGSMNTEAFF. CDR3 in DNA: TGTGCCAGCAGCAGCCCGGGGTCCATGAACACTGAAGCTTTCTTT.

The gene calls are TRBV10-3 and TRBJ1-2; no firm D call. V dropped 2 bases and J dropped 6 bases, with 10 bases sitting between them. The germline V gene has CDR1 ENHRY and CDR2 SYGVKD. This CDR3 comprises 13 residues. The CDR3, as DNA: TGTGCCATCAGTGAGAAGGAGCCGGATGGCTACACCTTC. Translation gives CAISEKEPDGYTF.

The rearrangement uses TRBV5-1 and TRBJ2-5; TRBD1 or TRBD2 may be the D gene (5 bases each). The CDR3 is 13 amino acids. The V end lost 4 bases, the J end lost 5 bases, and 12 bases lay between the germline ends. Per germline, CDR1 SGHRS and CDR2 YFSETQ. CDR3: CASSQGRMETQYF. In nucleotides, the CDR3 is TGCGCCAGCAGCCAGGGACGTATGGAGACCCAGTACTTC.

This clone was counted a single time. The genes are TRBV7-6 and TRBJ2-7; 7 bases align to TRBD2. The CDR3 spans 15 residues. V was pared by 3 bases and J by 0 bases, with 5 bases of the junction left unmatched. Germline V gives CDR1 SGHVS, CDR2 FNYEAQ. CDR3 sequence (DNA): TGTGCCAGCAGCTTGGCTAGCGGATCCTCCTACGAGCAGTACTTC. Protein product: CASSLASGSSYEQYF.

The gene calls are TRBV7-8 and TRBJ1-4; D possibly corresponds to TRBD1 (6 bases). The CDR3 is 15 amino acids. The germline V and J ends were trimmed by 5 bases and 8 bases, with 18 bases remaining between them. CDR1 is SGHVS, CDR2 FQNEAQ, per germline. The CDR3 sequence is CASSPTPRGAEKLFF. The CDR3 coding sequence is TGTGCCAGCAGCCCCACTCCCAGGGGCGCGGAAAAACTGTTTTTT.

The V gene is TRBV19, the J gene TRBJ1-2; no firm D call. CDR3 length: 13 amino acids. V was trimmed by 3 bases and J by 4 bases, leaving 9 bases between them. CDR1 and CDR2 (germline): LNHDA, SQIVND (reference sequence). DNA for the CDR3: TGTGCCAGTAGTATTCCCGGGTCCTATGGCTACACCTTC. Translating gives CASSIPGSYGYTF.

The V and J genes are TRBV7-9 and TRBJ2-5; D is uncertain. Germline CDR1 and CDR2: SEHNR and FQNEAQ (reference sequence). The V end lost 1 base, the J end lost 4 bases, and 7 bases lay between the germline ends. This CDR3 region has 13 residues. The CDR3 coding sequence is TGTGCCAGCAGCTTAGTAGTAGGAGAGACCCAGTACTTC. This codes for CASSLVVGETQYF.

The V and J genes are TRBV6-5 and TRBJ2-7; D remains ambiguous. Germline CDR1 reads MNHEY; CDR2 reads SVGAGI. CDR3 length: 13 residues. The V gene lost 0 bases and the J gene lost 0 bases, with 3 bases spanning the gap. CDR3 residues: CASSYSISYEQYF. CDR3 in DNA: TGTGCCAGCAGTTACTCGATCTCCTACGAGCAGTACTTC.

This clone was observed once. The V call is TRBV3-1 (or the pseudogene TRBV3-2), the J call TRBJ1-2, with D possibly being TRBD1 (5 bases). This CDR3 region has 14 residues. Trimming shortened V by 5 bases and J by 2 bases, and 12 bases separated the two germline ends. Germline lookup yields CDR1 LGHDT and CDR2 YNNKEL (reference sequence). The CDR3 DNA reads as TGTGCCAGCAGCTCCTTTGGGGGGAACTATGGCTACACCTTC. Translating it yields CASSSFGGNYGYTF.

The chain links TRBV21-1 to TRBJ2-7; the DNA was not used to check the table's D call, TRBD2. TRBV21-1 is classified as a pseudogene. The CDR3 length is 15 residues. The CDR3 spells CASSKGAGLSYEQYF. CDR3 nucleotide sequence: TGTGCCAGCAGCAAAGGTGCGGGTTTGTCCTACGAGCAGTACTTC.

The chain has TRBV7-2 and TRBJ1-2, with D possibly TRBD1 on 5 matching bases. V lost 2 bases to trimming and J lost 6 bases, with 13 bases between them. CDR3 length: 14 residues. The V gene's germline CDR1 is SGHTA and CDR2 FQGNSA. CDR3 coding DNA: TGTGCCAGCAGCTTATTATGGGGCGCGGATGGCTACACCTTC. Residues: CASSLLWGADGYTF.

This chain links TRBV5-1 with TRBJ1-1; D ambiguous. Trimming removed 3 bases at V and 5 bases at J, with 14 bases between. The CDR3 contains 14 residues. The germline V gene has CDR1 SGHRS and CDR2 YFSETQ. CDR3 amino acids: CASSSISLGTEAFF. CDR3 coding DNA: TGCGCCAGCAGCTCTATTAGCCTGGGAACTGAAGCTTTCTTT.

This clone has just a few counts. As DNA, the CDR3 is TGTGCCAGCAGTGACGGGCCAGACACCGGGGAGCTGTTTTTT. Amino acid sequence: CASSDGPDTGELFF. This chain uses TRBV6-1 with TRBJ2-2; D is unclear. Looked up from germline, CDR1 is MNHNS and CDR2 is SASEGT. The CDR3 covers 14 residues. The V end was cut by 3 bases, the J end by 3 bases, with 8 bases between.

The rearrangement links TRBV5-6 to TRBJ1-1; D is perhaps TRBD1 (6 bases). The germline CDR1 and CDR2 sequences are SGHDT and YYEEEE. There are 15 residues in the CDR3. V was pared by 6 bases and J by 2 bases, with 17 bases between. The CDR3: CASTLSLGANTEAFF. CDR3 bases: TGTGCCAGCACGCTCTCTTTGGGGGCAAACACTGAAGCTTTCTTT.

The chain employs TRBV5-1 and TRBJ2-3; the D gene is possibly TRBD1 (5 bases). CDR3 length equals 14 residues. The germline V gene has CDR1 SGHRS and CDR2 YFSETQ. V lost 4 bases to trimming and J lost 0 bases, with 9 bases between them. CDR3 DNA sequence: TGCGCCAGCAGCCGACAGACAAGCACAGATACGCAGTATTTT. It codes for CASSRQTSTDTQYF. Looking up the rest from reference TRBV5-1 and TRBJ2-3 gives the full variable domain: KAGVTQTPRYLIKTRGQQVTLSCSPISGHRSVSWYQQTPGQGLQFLFEYFSETQRNKGNFPGRFSGRQFSNSRSEMNVSTLELGDSALYLCASSRQTSTDTQYFGPGTRLTVL.

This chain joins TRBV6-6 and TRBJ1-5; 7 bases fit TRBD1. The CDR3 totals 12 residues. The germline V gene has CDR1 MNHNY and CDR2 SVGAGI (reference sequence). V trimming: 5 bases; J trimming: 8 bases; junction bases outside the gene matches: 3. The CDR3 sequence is CASSPGGKPQHF. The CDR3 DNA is TGTGCCAGCAGTCCAGGGGGAAAGCCCCAGCATTTT.

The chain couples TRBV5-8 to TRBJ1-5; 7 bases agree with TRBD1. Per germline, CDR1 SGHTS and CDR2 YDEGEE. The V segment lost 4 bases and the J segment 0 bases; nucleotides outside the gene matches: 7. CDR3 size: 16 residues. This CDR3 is CASSPGTVNSNQPQHF. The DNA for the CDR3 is TGTGCCAGCAGCCCTGGGACAGTTAATAGCAATCAGCCCCAGCATTTT.

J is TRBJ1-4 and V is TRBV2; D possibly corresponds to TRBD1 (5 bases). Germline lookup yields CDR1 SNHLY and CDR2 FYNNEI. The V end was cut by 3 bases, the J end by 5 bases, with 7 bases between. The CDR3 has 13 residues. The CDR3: CASSEQGNEKLFF. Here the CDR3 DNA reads TGTGCCAGCAGTGAGCAGGGAAATGAAAAACTGTTTTTT.

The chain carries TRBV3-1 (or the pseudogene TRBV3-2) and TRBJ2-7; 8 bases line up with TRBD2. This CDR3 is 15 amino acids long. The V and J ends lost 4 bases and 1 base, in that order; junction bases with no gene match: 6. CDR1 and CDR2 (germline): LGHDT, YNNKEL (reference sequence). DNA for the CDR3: TGTGCCAGCAGCCTGACGGCGGGGGGATCCTACGAGCAGTACTTC. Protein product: CASSLTAGGSYEQYF.

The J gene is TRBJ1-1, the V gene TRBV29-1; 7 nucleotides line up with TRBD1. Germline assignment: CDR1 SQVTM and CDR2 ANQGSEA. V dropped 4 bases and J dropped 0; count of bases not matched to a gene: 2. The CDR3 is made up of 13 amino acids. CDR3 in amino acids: CSVAGTVNTEAFF. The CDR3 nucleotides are TGCAGCGTTGCCGGGACAGTGAACACTGAAGCTTTCTTT.

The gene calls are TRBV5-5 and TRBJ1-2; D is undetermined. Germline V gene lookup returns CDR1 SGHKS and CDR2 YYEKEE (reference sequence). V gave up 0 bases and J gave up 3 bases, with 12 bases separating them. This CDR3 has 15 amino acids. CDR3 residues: CASSLGRAGDYGYTF. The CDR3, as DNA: TGTGCCAGCAGCTTGGGAAGGGCCGGGGACTATGGCTACACCTTC.

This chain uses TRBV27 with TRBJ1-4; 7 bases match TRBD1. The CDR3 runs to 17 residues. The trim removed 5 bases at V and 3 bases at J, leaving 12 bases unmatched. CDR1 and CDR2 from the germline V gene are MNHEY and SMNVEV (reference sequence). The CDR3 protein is CASSRDSMTGSNEKLFF. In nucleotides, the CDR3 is TGTGCCAGCAGTCGTGATTCGATGACAGGGTCTAATGAAAAACTGTTTTTT.

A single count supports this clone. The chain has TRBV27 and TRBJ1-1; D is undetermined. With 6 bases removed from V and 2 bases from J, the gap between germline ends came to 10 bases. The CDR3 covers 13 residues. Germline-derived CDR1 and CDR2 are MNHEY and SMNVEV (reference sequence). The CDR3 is CASSTTENTEAFF. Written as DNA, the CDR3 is TGTGCCAGCAGCACGACTGAAAACACTGAAGCTTTCTTT.